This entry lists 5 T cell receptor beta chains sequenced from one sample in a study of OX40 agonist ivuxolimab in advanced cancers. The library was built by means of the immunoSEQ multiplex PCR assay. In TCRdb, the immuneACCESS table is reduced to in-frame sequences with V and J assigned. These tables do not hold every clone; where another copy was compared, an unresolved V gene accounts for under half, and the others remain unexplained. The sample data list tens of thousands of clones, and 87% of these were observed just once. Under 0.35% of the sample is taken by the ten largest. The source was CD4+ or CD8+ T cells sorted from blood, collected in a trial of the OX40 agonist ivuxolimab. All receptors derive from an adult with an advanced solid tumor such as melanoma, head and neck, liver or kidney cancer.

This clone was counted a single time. In nucleotides, the CDR3 is TGTGCCAGCAGCTTCGGGACAGAACTGTTTTTT. Translated, it gives CASSFGTELFF. The chain has TRBV5-4 and TRBJ1-4; 7 bases align to TRBD1. The CDR3 spans 11 residues. Germline V gives CDR1 SGHNT, CDR2 YYREEE (reference sequence). The V segment lost 2 bases and the J segment 12 bases; nucleotides outside the gene matches: 1.

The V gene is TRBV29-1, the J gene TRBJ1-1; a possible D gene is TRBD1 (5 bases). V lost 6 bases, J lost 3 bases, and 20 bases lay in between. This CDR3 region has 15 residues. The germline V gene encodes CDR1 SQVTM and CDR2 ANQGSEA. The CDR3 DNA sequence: TGCAGCGTCCAAAGGCAGGGAGGGTTTGACACTGAAGCTTTCTTT. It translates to CSVQRQGGFDTEAFF.

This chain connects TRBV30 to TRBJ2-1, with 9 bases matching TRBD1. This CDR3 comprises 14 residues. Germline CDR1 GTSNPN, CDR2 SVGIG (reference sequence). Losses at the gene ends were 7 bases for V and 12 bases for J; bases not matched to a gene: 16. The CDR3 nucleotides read TGTGCCTTTGCCCGGAGGACAGGGGTAGGTTGGCAGTTCTTC. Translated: CAFARRTGVGWQFF.

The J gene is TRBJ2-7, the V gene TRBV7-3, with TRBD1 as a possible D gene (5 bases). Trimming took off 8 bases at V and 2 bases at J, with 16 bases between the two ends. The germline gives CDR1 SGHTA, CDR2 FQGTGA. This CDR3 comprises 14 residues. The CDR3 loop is CASATTAGAYEQYF. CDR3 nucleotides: TGTGCCAGCGCAACGACAGCAGGAGCCTACGAGCAGTACTTC.

The CDR3 loop reads CSGVVDGDSGANVLTF. CDR3 coding DNA: TGCAGCGGGGTTGTGGACGGGGACTCTGGGGCCAACGTCCTGACTTTC. The chain uses TRBV29-1 and TRBJ2-6; tentatively, D is TRBD2 (5 bases). V gave up 7 bases and J gave up 0 bases, with 16 bases separating them. From germline, CDR1 is SQVTM and CDR2 ANQGSEA. The length of the CDR3 is 16 residues.